This T cell receptor beta chain appears in the sequencing data of a study of T-cell reconstitution after alpha-beta-depleted transplantation in children. Trimming removed 1 base from V and 7 bases from J; junction bases left unmatched: 8. Per germline, CDR1 LNHNV and CDR2 YYDKDF (reference sequence). The CDR3 is 17 amino acids. Library preparation (for TCRbeta) was performed with unique molecular identifiers. TCRdb ran MiXCR on the PCR reads and lists one entry per CDR3 protein. The data contain 500,000 or so distinct CDR3 sequences, 32% of them singletons. This sample comprised PBMCs from the stem cell graft donor, obtained from the stem cell graft. The chain uses TRBV15 and TRBJ2-1, with 12 bases identical to TRBD2. This clonotype was sampled from a human donor who donated a stem cell graft to a child with aplastic anemia. The CDR3 is CATSRVRLAGAGNEQFF. The CDR3 DNA sequence: TGTGCCACCAGCAGAGTAAGACTAGCGGGAGCCGGGAATGAGCAGTTCTTC. Full variable domain (missing parts from reference TRBV15 and TRBJ2-1): DAMVIQNPRYQVTQFGKPVTLSCSQTLNHNVMYWYQQKSSQAPKLLFHYYDKDFNNEADTPDNFQSRRPNTSFCFLDIRSPGLGDTAMYLCATSRVRLAGAGNEQFFGPGTRLTVL.